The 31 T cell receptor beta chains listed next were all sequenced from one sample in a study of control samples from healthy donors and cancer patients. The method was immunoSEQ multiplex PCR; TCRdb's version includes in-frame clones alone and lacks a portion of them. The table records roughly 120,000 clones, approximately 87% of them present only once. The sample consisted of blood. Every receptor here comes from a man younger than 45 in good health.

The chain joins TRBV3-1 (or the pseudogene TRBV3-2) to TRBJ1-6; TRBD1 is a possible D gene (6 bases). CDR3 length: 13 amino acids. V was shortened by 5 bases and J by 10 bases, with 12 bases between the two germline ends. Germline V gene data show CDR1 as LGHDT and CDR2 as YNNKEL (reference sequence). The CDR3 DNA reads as TGTGCCAGCAGCACCCAGGGGAGATCACCCCTCCACTTT. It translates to CASSTQGRSPLHF.

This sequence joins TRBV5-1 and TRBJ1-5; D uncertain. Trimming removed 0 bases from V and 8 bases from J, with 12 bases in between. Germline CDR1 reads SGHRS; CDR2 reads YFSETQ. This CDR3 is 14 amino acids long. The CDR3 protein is CASSLEGLGEPQHF. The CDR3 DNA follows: TGCGCCAGCAGCTTGGAAGGGTTGGGTGAGCCCCAGCATTTT.

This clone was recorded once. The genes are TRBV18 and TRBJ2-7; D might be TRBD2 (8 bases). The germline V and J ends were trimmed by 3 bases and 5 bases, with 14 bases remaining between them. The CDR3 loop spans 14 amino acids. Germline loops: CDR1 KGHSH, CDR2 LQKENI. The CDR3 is CASSPGRGRDEQYF. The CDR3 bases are TGTGCCAGCTCACCCGGGAGGGGGCGCGACGAGCAGTACTTC.

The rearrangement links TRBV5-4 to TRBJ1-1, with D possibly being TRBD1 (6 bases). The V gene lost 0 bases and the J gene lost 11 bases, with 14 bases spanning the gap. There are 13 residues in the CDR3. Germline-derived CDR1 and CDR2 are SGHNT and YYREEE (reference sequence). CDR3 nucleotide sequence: TGTGCCAGCAGCTTGGGTCTGGGGGCCGACGCTTTCTTT. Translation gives CASSLGLGADAFF.

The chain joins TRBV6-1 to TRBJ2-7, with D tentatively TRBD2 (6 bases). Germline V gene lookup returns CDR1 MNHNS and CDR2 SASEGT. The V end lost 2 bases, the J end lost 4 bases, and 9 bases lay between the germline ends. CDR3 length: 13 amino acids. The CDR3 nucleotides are TGTGCCAGCAGTGAACGGGGGTGGTACGAGCAGTACGTC. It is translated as CASSERGWYEQYV.

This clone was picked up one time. The CDR3 DNA follows: TGTGCCAGCAGCGTAGAACTAGATACGCAGTATTTT. It encodes CASSVELDTQYF. This chain joins TRBV9 and TRBJ2-3; D unclear. The V end was cut by 0 bases, the J end by 5 bases, with 4 bases between. The CDR3 spans 12 residues. In germline, CDR1 is SGDLS, CDR2 YYNGEE.

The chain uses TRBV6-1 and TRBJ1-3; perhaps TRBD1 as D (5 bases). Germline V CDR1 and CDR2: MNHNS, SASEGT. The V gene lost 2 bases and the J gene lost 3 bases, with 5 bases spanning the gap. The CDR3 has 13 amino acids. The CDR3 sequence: CASSERGGNTIYF. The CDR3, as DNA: TGTGCCAGCAGTGAAAGGGGTGGAAACACCATATATTTT.

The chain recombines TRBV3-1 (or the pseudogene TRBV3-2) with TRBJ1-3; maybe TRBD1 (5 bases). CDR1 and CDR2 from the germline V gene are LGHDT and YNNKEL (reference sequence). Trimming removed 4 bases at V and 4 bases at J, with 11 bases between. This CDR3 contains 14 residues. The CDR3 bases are TGTGCCAGCAGCCCGGGGGGGGAAGGAAACACCATATATTTT. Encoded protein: CASSPGGEGNTIYF.

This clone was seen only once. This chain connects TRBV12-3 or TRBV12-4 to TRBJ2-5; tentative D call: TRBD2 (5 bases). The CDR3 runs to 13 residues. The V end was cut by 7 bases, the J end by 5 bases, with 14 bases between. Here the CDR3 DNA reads TGTGCCAGCACCTCCCGGGGTTCGGAGACCCAGTACTTC. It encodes CASTSRGSETQYF.

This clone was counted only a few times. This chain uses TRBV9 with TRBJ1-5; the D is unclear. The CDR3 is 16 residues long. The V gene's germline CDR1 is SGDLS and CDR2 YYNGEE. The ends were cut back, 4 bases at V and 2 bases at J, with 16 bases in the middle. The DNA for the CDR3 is TGTGCCAGCAGCCAAGGCGCCCAAACAGGCAATCAGCCCCAGCATTTT. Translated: CASSQGAQTGNQPQHF.

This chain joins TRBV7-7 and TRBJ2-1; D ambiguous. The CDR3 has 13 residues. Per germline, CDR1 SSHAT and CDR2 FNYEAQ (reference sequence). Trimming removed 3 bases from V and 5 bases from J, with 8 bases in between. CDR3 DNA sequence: TGTGCCAGCAGCTTTTCTAGGGACAATGAGCAGTTCTTC. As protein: CASSFSRDNEQFF.

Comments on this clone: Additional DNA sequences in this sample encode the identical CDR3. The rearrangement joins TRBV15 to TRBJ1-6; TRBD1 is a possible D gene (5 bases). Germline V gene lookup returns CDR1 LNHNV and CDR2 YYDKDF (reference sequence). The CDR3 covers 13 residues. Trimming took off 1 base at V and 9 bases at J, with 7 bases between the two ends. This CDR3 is CATSRGRGSPLHF. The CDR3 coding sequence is TGTGCCACCAGCAGAGGGAGGGGTTCACCCCTCCACTTT.

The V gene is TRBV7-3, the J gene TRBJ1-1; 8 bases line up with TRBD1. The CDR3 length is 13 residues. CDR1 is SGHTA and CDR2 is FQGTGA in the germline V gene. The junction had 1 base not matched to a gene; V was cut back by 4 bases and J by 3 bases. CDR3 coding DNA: TGTGCCAGCAGCTCACAGGGGGACACTGAAGCTTTCTTT. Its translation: CASSSQGDTEAFF.

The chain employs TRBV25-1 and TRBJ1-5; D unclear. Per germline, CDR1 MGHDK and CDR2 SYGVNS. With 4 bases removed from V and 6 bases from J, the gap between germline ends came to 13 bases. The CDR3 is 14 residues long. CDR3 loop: CASSGSLSSQPQHF. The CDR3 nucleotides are TGTGCCAGCAGTGGGTCTTTGTCGTCTCAGCCCCAGCATTTT.

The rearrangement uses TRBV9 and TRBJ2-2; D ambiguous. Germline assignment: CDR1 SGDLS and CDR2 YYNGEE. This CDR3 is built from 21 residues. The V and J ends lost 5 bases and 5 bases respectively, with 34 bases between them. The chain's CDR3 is CASSGNPLYPFRIRSTGELFF. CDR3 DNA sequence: TGTGCCAGCAGTGGAAATCCTTTATACCCCTTTAGGATTCGGTCAACCGGGGAGCTGTTTTTT.

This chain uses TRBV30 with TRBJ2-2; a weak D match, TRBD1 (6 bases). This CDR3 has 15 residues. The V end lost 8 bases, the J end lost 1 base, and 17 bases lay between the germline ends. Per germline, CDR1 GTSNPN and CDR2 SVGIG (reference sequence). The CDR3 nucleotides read TGTGCCAGGACCCCAGGGGATAGGAACACCGGGGAGCTGTTTTTT. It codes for CARTPGDRNTGELFF.

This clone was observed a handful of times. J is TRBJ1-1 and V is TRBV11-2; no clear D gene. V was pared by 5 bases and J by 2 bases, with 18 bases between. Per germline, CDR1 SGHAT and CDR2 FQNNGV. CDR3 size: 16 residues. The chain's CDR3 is CASSPIIRSRNTEAFF. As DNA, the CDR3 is TGTGCCAGCAGCCCGATTATAAGGTCGAGAAACACTGAAGCTTTCTTT.

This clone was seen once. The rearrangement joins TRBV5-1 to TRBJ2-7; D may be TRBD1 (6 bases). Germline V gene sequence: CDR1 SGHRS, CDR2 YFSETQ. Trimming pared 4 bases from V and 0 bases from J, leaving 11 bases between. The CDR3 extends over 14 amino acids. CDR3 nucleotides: TGCGCCAGCAGCAGGACAGCAAGCTCCTACGAGCAGTACTTC. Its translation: CASSRTASSYEQYF.

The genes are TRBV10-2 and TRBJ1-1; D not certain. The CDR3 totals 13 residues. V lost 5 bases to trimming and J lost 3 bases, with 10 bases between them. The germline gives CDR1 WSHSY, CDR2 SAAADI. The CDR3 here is CASSKGMDTEAFF. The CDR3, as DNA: TGCGCCAGCAGTAAAGGGATGGACACTGAAGCTTTCTTT.

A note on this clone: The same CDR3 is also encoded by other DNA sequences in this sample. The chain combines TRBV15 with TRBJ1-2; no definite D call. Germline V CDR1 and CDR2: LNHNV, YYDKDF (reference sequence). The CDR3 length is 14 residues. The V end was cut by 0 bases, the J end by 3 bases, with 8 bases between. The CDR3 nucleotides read TGTGCCACCAGCAGAGATCGAGGAGACTATGGCTACACCTTC. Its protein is CATSRDRGDYGYTF.

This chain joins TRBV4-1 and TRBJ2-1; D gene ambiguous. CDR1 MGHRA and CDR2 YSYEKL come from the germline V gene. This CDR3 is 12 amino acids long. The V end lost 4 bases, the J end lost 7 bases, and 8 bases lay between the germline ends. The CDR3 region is CASSPELNEQFF. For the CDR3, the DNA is TGCGCCAGCAGCCCGGAGTTGAATGAGCAGTTCTTC.

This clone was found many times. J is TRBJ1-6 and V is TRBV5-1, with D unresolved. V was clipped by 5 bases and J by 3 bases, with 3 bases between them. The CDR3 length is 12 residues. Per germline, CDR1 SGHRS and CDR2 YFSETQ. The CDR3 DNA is TGCGCCAGCAGAGACTATAATTCACCCCTCCACTTT. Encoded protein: CASRDYNSPLHF.

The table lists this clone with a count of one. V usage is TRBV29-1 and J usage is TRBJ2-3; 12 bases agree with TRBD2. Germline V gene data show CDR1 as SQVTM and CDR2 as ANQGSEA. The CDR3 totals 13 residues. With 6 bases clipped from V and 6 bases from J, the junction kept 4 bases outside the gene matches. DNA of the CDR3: TGCAGCGTCGCTACTAGCGGGGGGGATACGCAGTATTTT. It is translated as CSVATSGGDTQYF.

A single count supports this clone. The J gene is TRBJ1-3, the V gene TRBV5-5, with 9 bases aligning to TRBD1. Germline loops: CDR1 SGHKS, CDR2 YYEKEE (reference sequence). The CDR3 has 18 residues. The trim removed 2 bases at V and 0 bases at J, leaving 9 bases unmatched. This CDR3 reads CASSLAGTGSFSGNTIYF. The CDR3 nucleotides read TGTGCCAGCAGCTTAGCCGGGACAGGGTCTTTCTCTGGAAACACCATATATTTT.

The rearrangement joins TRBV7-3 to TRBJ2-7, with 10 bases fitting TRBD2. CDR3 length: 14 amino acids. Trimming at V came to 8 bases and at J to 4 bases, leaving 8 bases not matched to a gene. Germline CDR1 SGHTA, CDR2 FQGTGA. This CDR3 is CASSPSGGAYEQYF. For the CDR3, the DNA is TGTGCCAGCTCGCCTAGCGGGGGTGCGTACGAGCAGTACTTC.

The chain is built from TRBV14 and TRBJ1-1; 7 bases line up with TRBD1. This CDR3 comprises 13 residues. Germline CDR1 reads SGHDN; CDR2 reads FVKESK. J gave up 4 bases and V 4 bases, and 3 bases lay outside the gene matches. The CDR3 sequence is CASSPTGATEAFF. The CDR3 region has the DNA TGTGCCAGCAGCCCTACAGGGGCCACTGAAGCTTTCTTT.

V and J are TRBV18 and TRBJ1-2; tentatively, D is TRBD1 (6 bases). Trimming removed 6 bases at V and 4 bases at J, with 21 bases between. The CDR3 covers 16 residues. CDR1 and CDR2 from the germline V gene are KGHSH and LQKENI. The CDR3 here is CASSPRGRTEVYGYTF. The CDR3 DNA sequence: TGTGCCAGCTCCCCAAGGGGGAGGACAGAGGTCTATGGCTACACCTTC. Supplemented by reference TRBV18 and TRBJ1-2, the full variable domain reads NAGVMQNPRHLVRRRGQEARLRCSPMKGHSHVYWYRQLPEEGLKFMVYLQKENIIDESGMPKERFSAEFPKEGPSILRIQQVVRGDSAAYFCASSPRGRTEVYGYTFGSGTRLTVV.

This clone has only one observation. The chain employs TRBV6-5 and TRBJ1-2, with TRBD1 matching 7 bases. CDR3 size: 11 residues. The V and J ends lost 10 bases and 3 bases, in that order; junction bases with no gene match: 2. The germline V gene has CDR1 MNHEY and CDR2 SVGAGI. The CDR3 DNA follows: TGTGCCACCACAGGGGACTATGGCTACACCTTC. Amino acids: CATTGDYGYTF.

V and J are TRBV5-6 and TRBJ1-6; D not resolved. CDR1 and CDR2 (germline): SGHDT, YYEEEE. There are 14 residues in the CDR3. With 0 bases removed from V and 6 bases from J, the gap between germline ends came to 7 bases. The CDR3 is CASSLGPFNSPLHF. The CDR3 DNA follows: TGTGCCAGCAGCTTGGGACCCTTTAATTCACCCCTCCACTTT.

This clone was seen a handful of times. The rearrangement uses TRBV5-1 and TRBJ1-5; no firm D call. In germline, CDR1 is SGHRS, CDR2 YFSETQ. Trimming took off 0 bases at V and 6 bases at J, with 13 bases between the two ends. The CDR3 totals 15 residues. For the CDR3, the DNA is TGCGCCAGCAGCTTGGGAAACAGCGGTGGTCAGCCCCAGCATTTT. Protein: CASSLGNSGGQPQHF. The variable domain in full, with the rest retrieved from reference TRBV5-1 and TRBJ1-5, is KAGVTQTPRYLIKTRGQQVTLSCSPISGHRSVSWYQQTPGQGLQFLFEYFSETQRNKGNFPGRFSGRQFSNSRSEMNVSTLELGDSALYLCASSLGNSGGQPQHFGDGTRLSIL.

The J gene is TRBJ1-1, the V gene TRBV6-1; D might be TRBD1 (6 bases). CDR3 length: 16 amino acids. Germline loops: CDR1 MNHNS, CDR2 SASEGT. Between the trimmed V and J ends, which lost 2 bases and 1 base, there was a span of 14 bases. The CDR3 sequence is CASSERWGGANTEAFF. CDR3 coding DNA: TGTGCCAGCAGTGAAAGATGGGGGGGCGCGAACACTGAAGCTTTCTTT.